The sequence of this TCR beta chain was determined in a study of T cells expressing NK-cell markers. Study information: Within the sequenced cohort of eight donors, seven exhibited HCMV seropositivity and one was seronegative.

This CDR3 has 15 residues. Germline values: CDR1 LNHDA, CDR2 SQIVND (reference sequence). Reanalyzing the 5' RACE reads, TCRdb keeps one entry per CDR3 protein, without DNA. The sample spans 400,000 to 450,000 distinct CDR3 sequences; the ten largest clones claim more than 7%. The TCR was taken from a woman between 18 and 70 years old in good health. The chain links TRBV19 to TRBJ2-1; with no DNA, the TCRdb D assignment of TRBD1 cannot be verified. The specimen sequenced was blood T cells: a sorted CD56 or NKG2C T cell subset, CD4+ or CD8+ T cells, or bulk PBMC T cells (not recorded which). The CDR3 protein is CASTSGDEGSNEQFF.